These 6 T cell receptor beta chains originate from one sample sequenced in a study of blood T cell repertoires in COVID-19. Using immunoSEQ multiplex PCR, the repertoire was profiled, and TCRdb retains in-frame clones only, with some absent. Of about 480,000 clones listed, 75% to 90% are singletons. Sequencing was carried out using peripheral blood. The receptors were gathered from a man aged 18 to 29 with COVID-19, enrolled during active disease.

The chain uses TRBV2 and TRBJ2-7; a weak D match, TRBD2 (7 bases). The CDR3 loop spans 15 amino acids. Trimming shortened V by 3 bases and J by 2 bases, and 14 bases separated the two germline ends. Germline CDR1 is SNHLY and CDR2 is FYNNEI. CDR3 residues: CASSDAGALTYEQYF. The CDR3 nucleotides read TGTGCCAGCAGTGACGCGGGGGCTCTGACCTACGAGCAGTACTTC.

The V call is TRBV30, the J call TRBJ1-3; D gene unclear. CDR1 and CDR2 from the germline V gene are GTSNPN and SVGIG (reference sequence). The CDR3 totals 13 residues. V was shortened by 8 bases and J by 0 bases, with 11 bases between the two germline ends. The CDR3 here is CAGGWNSGNTIYF. The CDR3, as DNA: TGTGCCGGCGGGTGGAACTCTGGAAACACCATATATTTT.

The CDR3 coding sequence is TGTGCCAGTAGTATAGGGTCGGGGGAAGCCTACGAGCAGTACTTC. This translates into CASSIGSGEAYEQYF. J is TRBJ2-7 and V is TRBV19; D might be TRBD2 (6 bases). This CDR3 contains 15 residues. Per germline, CDR1 LNHDA and CDR2 SQIVND (reference sequence). The V end was cut by 1 base, the J end by 2 bases, with 12 bases between.

The chain is built from TRBV24-1 and TRBJ2-2; the match to TRBD2 covers 8 bases. In germline, CDR1 is KGHDR, CDR2 SFDVKD. J lost 0 bases, V lost 5 bases, and 4 bases had no gene match. The CDR3 is 16 residues long. The DNA for the CDR3 is TGTGCCACCAGTGTACGGGGGGGGCCGAACACCGGGGAGCTGTTTTTT. Protein product: CATSVRGGPNTGELFF.

The V gene is TRBV6-5, the J gene TRBJ2-5; 10 bases map to TRBD1. Germline CDR1 and CDR2: MNHEY and SVGAGI. J was trimmed by 4 bases and V by 2 bases; bases with no gene match: 4. The CDR3 contains 15 residues. The CDR3 spells CASSYRGQGLETQYF. In DNA form, the CDR3 reads TGTGCCAGCAGTTACCGGGGACAGGGGTTAGAGACCCAGTACTTC.

The chain employs TRBV10-3 and TRBJ2-7, with 7 bases aligning to TRBD2. There are 13 residues in the CDR3. Germline assignment: CDR1 ENHRY and CDR2 SYGVKD. Trimming took 6 bases from V and 3 from J; bases not matched to a gene: 5. The CDR3 protein is CAISSQRGYEQYF. The CDR3 DNA reads as TGTGCCATCAGCTCCCAGCGGGGCTACGAGCAGTACTTC.